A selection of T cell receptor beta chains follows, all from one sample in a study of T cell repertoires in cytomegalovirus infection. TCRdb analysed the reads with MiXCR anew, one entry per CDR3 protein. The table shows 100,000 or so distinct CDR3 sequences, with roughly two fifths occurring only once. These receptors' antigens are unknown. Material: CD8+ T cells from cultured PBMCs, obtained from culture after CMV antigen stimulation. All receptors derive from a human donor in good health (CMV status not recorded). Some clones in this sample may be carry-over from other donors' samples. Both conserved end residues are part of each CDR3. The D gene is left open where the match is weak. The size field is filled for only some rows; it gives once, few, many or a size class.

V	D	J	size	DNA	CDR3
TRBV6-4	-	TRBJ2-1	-	TGTGCCAGCAGTGAGGGGGCAGGGGTGTCCAATGAGCAGTTCTTC	CASSEGAGVSNEQFF
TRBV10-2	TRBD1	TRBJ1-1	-	TGCGCCACCAGGGGGGGGAACACTGAAGCTTTCTTT	CATRGGNTEAFF
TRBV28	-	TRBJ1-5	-	TGTGCCAGCGGTTTTACCCGGTGGGGGGATCAGCCCCAGCATTTT	CASGFTRWGDQPQHF
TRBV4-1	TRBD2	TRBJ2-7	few	TGCGCCAGCAGCTACACTAGCGGGGGATCCTACGAGCAGTACTTC	CASSYTSGGSYEQYF
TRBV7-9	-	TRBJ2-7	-	TGTGCCAGCAGCGCCCCCGGCTCCTACGAGCAGTACTTC	CASSAPGSYEQYF
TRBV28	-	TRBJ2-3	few	TGTGCCAGCAGTTTAGGGAAATCTAGCACAGATACGCAGTATTTT	CASSLGKSSTDTQYF
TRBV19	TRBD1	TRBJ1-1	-	TGTGCCAGCCACAGGGGCCGCGGCAGGAACACTGAAGCTTTCTTT	CASHRGRGRNTEAFF
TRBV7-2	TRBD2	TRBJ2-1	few	TGTGCCAGCAGCTCCACGACTAGCGGGGTTGACAATGAGCAGTTCTTC	CASSSTTSGVDNEQFF
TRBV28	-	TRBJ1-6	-	TGTGCCAGCAGCCTGGGGCCTGGATACCCCCTCCACTTT	CASSLGPGYPLHF
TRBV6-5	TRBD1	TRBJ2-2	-	TGTGCCAGCAGTTACTCGAAGGGGGCGGTCGGGGAGCTGTTTTTT	CASSYSKGAVGELFF